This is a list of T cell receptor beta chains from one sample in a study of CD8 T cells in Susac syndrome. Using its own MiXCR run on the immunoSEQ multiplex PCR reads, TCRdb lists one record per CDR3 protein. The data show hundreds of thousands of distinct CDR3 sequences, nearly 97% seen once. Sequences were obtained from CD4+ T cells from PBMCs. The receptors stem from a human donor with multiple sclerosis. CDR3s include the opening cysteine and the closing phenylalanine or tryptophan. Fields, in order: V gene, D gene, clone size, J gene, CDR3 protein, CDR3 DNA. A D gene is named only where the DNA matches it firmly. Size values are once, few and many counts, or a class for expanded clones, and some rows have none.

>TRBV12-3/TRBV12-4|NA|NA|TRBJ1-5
CASNTAPNQPQHF
TGTGCCAGCAACACCGCCCCGAATCAGCCCCAGCATTTT
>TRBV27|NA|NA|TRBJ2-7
CASSAQTGPYEQYF
TGTGCCAGCAGTGCCCAAACAGGGCCCTACGAGCAGTACTTC
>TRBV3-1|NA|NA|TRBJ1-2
CASSQGEGSYGYTF
TGTGCCAGCAGCCAAGGAGAAGGCAGCTATGGCTACACCTTC
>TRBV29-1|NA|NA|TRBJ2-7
CSVDRDDDEQYF
TGCAGCGTTGATAGGGATGATGACGAGCAGTACTTC
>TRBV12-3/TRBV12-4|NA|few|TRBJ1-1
CASSSLGRTEAFF
TGTGCCAGCAGTTCCCTGGGACGAACTGAAGCTTTCTTT
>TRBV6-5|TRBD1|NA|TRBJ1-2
CASSWDREGYTF
TGTGCCAGCAGTTGGGACAGGGAGGGCTACACCTTC
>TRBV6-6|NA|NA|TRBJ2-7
CASSYSVRDLTYEQYF
TGTGCCAGCAGTTACTCGGTCCGGGATCTCACCTACGAGCAGTACTTC
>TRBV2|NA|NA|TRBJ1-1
CASSVETGTTEAFF
TGTGCCAGCAGCGTTGAAACAGGGACCACTGAAGCTTTCTTT
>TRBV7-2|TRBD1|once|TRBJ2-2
CASTQGQGLYGELFF
TGTGCCAGCACCCAGGGACAGGGTTTGTACGGGGAGCTGTTTTTT
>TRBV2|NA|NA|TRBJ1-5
CASGFRGTRQPQHF
TGTGCCAGCGGGTTTAGGGGGACGAGGCAGCCCCAGCATTTT
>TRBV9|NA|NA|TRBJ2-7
CASSRLPTYEQYF
TGTGCCAGCAGCCGCCTACCAACCTACGAGCAGTACTTC
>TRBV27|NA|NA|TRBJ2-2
CASSLSSTGELFF
TGTGCCAGCAGTTTATCTTCTACCGGGGAGCTGTTTTTT
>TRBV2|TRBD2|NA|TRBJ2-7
CASRGLAGVYEQYF
TGTGCCAGCAGGGGACTAGCGGGAGTCTACGAGCAGTACTTC
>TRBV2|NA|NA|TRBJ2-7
CASSESTGPYEQYF
TGTGCCAGCAGTGAGTCAACAGGCCCCTACGAGCAGTACTTC
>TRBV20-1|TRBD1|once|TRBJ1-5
CSASGTGRTSNQPQHF
TGCAGTGCAAGCGGGACAGGTCGTACTAGCAATCAGCCCCAGCATTTT
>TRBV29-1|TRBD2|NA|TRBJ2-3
CSVASGRAVDTQYF
TGCAGCGTTGCTAGCGGGAGGGCGGTAGATACGCAGTATTTT
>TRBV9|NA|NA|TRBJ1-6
CASSVEGSSNSPLHF
TGTGCCAGCAGCGTAGAGGGGTCGAGTAATTCACCCCTCCACTTT
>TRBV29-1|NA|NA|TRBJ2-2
CSVEVQVGGELFF
TGCAGCGTTGAAGTTCAGGTGGGCGGGGAGCTGTTTTTT
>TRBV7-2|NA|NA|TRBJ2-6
CASSGPGRKDSGANVLTF
TGTGCCAGCAGCGGACCGGGACGTAAAGACTCTGGGGCCAACGTCCTGACTTTC
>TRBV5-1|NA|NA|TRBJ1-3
CASSSSALRSGNTIYF
TGCGCCAGCAGCTCATCCGCCCTGAGGTCTGGAAACACCATATATTTT
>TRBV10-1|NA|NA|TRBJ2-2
CASSEFLGHNTGELFF
TGCGCCAGCAGTGAGTTCCTTGGGCACAACACCGGGGAGCTGTTTTTT
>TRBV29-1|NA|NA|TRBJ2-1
CSVRGVAERYNEQFF
TGCAGCGTTAGGGGGGTAGCGGAGCGGTACAATGAGCAGTTCTTC
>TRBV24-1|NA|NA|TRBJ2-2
CATSYGPGELFF
TGTGCCACCAGTTATGGGCCCGGGGAGCTGTTTTTT
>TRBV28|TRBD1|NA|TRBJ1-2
CASSNTIRTGGGYTF
TGTGCCAGCAGTAACACGATCAGGACAGGGGGCGGCTACACCTTC
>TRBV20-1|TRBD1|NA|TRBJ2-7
CSATMRDRGGYEQYF
TGCAGTGCTACAATGCGGGACAGGGGGGGCTACGAGCAGTACTTC
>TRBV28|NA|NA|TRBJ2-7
CASGVRDRTSYEQYF
TGTGCCAGCGGAGTCCGAGACCGAACATCCTACGAGCAGTACTTC
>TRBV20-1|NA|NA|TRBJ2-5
CSARPPKVKETQYF
TGCAGTGCTAGACCCCCTAAGGTCAAAGAGACCCAGTACTTC
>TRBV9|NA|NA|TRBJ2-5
CASSVGALETQYF
TGTGCCAGCAGCGTAGGGGCTCTGGAGACCCAGTACTTC
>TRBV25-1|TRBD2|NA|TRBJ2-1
CASSAGLAGVNEQFF
TGTGCCAGCAGTGCGGGACTAGCGGGAGTCAATGAGCAGTTCTTC